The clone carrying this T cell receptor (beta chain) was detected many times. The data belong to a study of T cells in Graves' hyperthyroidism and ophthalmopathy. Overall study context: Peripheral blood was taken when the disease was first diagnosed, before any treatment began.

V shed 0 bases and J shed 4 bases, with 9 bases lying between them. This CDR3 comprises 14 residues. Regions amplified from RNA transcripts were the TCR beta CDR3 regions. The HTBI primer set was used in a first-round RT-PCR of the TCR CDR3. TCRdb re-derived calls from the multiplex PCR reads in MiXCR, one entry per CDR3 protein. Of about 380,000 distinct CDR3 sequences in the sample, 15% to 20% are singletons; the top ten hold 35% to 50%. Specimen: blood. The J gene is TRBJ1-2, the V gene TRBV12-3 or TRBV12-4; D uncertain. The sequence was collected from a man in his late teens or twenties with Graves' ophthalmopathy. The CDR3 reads CASSLAPGSYGYTF. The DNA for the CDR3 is TGTGCCAGCAGTTTAGCCCCGGGGAGCTATGGCTACACCTTC.